The 10 T cell receptor beta chains listed next were all sequenced from one sample in a study of blood T cells in healthy people across ages. Combining a sample-barcoded 5' primer with a J-beta primer mix, a second PCR ran for about 6 to 11 cycles. Via MiXCR, TCRdb re-called the 5' RACE reads, giving one row per CDR3 protein. The table has fewer than 950,000 distinct CDR3 sequences, around half seen once. Sequencing was done on a sample of blood. The receptors come from a man older than 75 in good health.

The chain couples TRBV7-9 to TRBJ2-1; TRBD2 matches 9 bases. Germline V lookup: CDR1 SEHNR, CDR2 FQNEAQ (reference sequence). This CDR3 has 17 amino acids. V lost 5 bases, J lost 2 bases, and 10 bases stayed unmatched. The CDR3 loop reads CASSPPPRGRAYNEQFF. The CDR3 DNA reads as TGTGCCAGCAGCCCTCCACCACGCGGGAGGGCCTACAATGAGCAGTTCTTC.

The genes are TRBV2 and TRBJ1-2; unclear D gene. Germline CDR1 reads SNHLY; CDR2 reads FYNNEI. The length of the CDR3 is 14 residues. The ends were cut back, 6 bases at V and 5 bases at J, with 16 bases in the middle. CDR3 loop: CASSREPRGYGYTF. The CDR3 bases are TGTGCCAGCAGCCGGGAACCGCGTGGGTATGGCTACACCTTC.

This clonotype appeared a few times. The chain uses TRBV20-1 and TRBJ2-1; 10 bases agree with TRBD2. Germline trimming cut 5 bases from V and 7 bases from J; bases unmatched to any gene: 11. CDR1 is DFQATT, CDR2 SNEGSKA, per germline (reference sequence). CDR3 size: 15 residues. The chain's CDR3 is CSARSTSGVRNEQFF. DNA of the CDR3: TGCAGTGCTCGATCAACTAGCGGGGTAAGGAATGAGCAGTTCTTC.

The chain combines TRBV7-9 with TRBJ1-2; D not certain. The V and J ends lost 1 base and 4 bases respectively, with 10 bases between them. Germline CDR1 SEHNR, CDR2 FQNEAQ (reference sequence). The CDR3 consists of 14 residues. CDR3 protein: CASSLGVRGYGYTF. The CDR3, as DNA: TGTGCCAGCAGCTTAGGGGTCAGAGGCTATGGCTACACCTTC.

The chain combines TRBV24-1 with TRBJ2-6, with D possibly TRBD2 on 6 matching bases. Trimming left V 6 bases short and J 3 bases short, with 14 bases between. CDR1 and CDR2 (germline): KGHDR, SFDVKD. CDR3 length: 16 residues. CDR3 residues: CATSPPGGRGANVLTF. The CDR3 DNA is TGTGCCACCAGTCCCCCCGGGGGACGTGGGGCCAACGTCCTGACTTTC.

The genes are TRBV24-1 and TRBJ1-2, with 9 bases that match TRBD1. Germline V CDR1 and CDR2: KGHDR, SFDVKD. Germline trimming cut 4 bases from V and 6 bases from J; bases unmatched to any gene: 5. The CDR3 has 14 amino acids. CDR3 nucleotides: TGTGCCACCAGTGACCGGACAGGGGCGGATGGCTACACCTTC. Protein: CATSDRTGADGYTF.

J is TRBJ1-1 and V is TRBV20-1; D ambiguous. Trimming left V 2 bases short and J 11 bases short, with 15 bases between. CDR1 is DFQATT, CDR2 SNEGSKA, per germline (reference sequence). The CDR3 covers 12 residues. The CDR3 here is CSARSNTARAFF. The CDR3 nucleotides are TGCAGTGCTAGATCGAACACGGCCCGGGCTTTCTTT.

Comments on this clonotype: Compared with germline, one end of the junction differs, possibly owing to a read error. V usage is TRBV9 and J usage is TRBJ2-1; 8 nucleotides match TRBD1. This CDR3 is built from 16 residues. Germline V lookup: CDR1 SGDLS, CDR2 YYNGEE. The DNA for the CDR3 is TGTGCCGGCAGCGTAGATACACAGGGGGTACTAAATGAGCAGTTCTTC. Translated, it gives CAGSVDTQGVLNEQFF. Looking up the rest from reference TRBV9 and TRBJ2-1 gives the full variable domain: DSGVTQTPKHLITATGQRVTLRCSPRSGDLSVYWYQQSLDQGLQFLIQYYNGEERAKGNILERFSAQQFPDLHSELNLSSLELGDSALYFCAGSVDTQGVLNEQFFGPGTRLTVL.

The gene calls are TRBV4-1 and TRBJ1-2; the D gene is possibly TRBD1 (5 bases). This CDR3 contains 16 residues. The ends were cut back, 3 bases at V and 5 bases at J, with 19 bases in the middle. Germline V CDR1 and CDR2: MGHRA, YSYEKL. DNA for the CDR3: TGCGCCAGCAGCCAGGACCACGCGGCGGGGGTATATGGCTACACCTTC. It encodes CASSQDHAAGVYGYTF.

The V and J genes are TRBV13 and TRBJ2-5, with D tentatively TRBD1 (6 bases). The germline V and J ends were trimmed by 5 bases and 4 bases, with 11 bases remaining between them. The germline gives CDR1 PRHDT, CDR2 FYEKMQ (reference sequence). This CDR3 is 13 amino acids long. CDR3 amino acids: CASSPGQTETQYF. The CDR3, as DNA: TGTGCCAGCAGCCCCGGACAGACAGAGACCCAGTACTTC.